The 27 T cell receptor beta chains reported below all come from one sample, sequenced in a study of CD8 T cells in ankylosing spondylitis. Findings and caveats of the study: Made up of under ten highly homologous variants, a TCR beta motif appeared characteristic of ankylosing spondylitis blood.

TCRdb ran MiXCR on the 5' RACE reads and lists one entry per CDR3 protein. Counted here are roughly 700,000 distinct CDR3 sequences, over 15% occurring once; the ten biggest clones make up around 20%. Their target antigens are unknown. Sequenced input: blood, either unsorted or a sorted T cell fraction (not recorded which). These TCRs come from a male donor with ankylosing spondylitis.

V usage is TRBV9 and J usage is TRBJ1-2; D is perhaps TRBD1 (6 bases). V lost 5 bases to trimming and J lost 2 bases, with 10 bases between them. This CDR3 spans 13 amino acids. The germline gives CDR1 SGDLS, CDR2 YYNGEE. In DNA, the CDR3 is TGTGCCAGCAGGAGCACAGGGAACTATGGCTACACCTTC. This gives the protein CASRSTGNYGYTF. Complete variable domain (other parts from reference TRBV9 and TRBJ1-2): DSGVTQTPKHLITATGQRVTLRCSPRSGDLSVYWYQQSLDQGLQFLIQYYNGEERAKGNILERFSAQQFPDLHSELNLSSLELGDSALYFCASRSTGNYGYTFGSGTRLTVV.

The chain joins TRBV7-9 to TRBJ1-4, with no clear D. This CDR3 has 13 residues. V gave up 2 bases and J gave up 4 bases, with 5 bases separating them. Germline V CDR1 and CDR2: SEHNR, FQNEAQ (reference sequence). Here the CDR3 reads CASSLQVNEKLFF. CDR3 DNA: TGTGCCAGCAGCTTACAAGTTAATGAAAAACTGTTTTTT. Supplemented by reference TRBV7-9 and TRBJ1-4, the full variable domain reads DTGVSQNPRHKITKRGQNVTFRCDPISEHNRLYWYRQTLGQGPEFLTYFQNEAQLEKSRLLSDRFSAERPKGSFSTLEIQRTEQGDSAMYLCASSLQVNEKLFFGSGTQLSVL.

This clonotype has more than one count but fewer than ten. The chain uses TRBV13 and TRBJ2-1, with D perhaps given as TRBD1 or TRBD2 (5 bases each). V was cut by 2 bases and J by 6 bases, with 14 bases left in between. Germline assignment: CDR1 PRHDT and CDR2 FYEKMQ (reference sequence). The CDR3 runs 15 residues. The CDR3 DNA sequence: TGTGCCAGCAGCTTAAAGTGGGGACCGATCAATGAGCAGTTCTTC. Protein: CASSLKWGPINEQFF.

CDR3 sequence (DNA): TGCAGTGCCCCGGACACGACCTACGAGCAGTACTTC. Its translation is CSAPDTTYEQYF. V usage is TRBV20-1 and J usage is TRBJ2-7; a possible D gene is TRBD1 (5 bases). The V end lost 6 bases, the J end lost 2 bases, and 11 bases lay between the germline ends. The CDR3 has 12 residues. Germline V gene data show CDR1 as DFQATT and CDR2 as SNEGSKA (reference sequence).

This clonotype was observed a handful of times. The chain recombines TRBV7-9 with TRBJ2-5; D not certain. The V end was cut by 5 bases, the J end by 4 bases, with 14 bases between. CDR3 length: 14 amino acids. CDR1 and CDR2 (germline): SEHNR, FQNEAQ (reference sequence). CDR3 nucleotides: TGTGCCAGCAGCCTAAGCAGACCCGTAGAGACCCAGTACTTC. Its protein product is CASSLSRPVETQYF.

V is TRBV4-3 and J is TRBJ2-4, with a weak D call TRBD2 (5 bases). The V end was cut by 1 base, the J end by 7 bases, with 11 bases between. The CDR3 extends over 14 amino acids. CDR1 and CDR2 from the germline V gene are LGHNA and YSLEER. The DNA for the CDR3 is TGCGCCAGCAGCCAAGGGGTCTGGGAGAACATTCAGTACTTC. It is translated as CASSQGVWENIQYF.

The table lists this clonotype with a few counts. This chain links TRBV5-8 with TRBJ1-2, with TRBD1 matching over 11 bases. CDR1 is SGHTS and CDR2 is YDEGEE in the germline V gene. J gave up 1 base and V 3 bases, and 2 bases lay outside the gene matches. This CDR3 has 15 amino acids. Here the CDR3 reads CASSWDRGVNYGYTF. In DNA, the CDR3 is TGTGCCAGCAGCTGGGACAGGGGGGTTAACTATGGCTACACCTTC. Combining the CDR3 with reference TRBV5-8 and TRBJ1-2 gives the whole variable domain EAGVTQSPTHLIKTRGQQATLRCSPISGHTSVYWYQQALGLGLQFLLWYDEGEERNRGNFPPRFSGRQFPNYSSELNVNALELEDSALYLCASSWDRGVNYGYTFGSGTRLTVV.

This clonotype appeared a few times. The V gene is TRBV5-1, the J gene TRBJ1-2; D might be TRBD1 (6 bases). The CDR3 loop spans 17 amino acids. The germline V and J ends were trimmed by 3 bases and 6 bases, with 24 bases remaining between them. Per the germline V gene, CDR1 is SGHRS and CDR2 is YFSETQ. CDR3: CASSSQPGGGGLDGYTF. The CDR3 nucleotides are TGCGCCAGCAGCTCCCAGCCAGGAGGGGGTGGCTTGGATGGCTACACCTTC.

This rearrangement joins TRBV11-2 to TRBJ2-2, with 9 bases lining up with TRBD1. CDR3 size: 14 residues. V was clipped by 8 bases and J by 8 bases; unmatched bases: 9. Germline CDR1 is SGHAT and CDR2 is FQNNGV. CDR3 sequence reads: CASVLQGALGELFF. For the CDR3, the DNA is TGTGCCAGCGTCCTACAGGGGGCTTTGGGGGAGCTGTTTTTT.

This CDR3 is CASSISPNEKLFF. The CDR3 DNA reads as TGCGCCAGCAGCATCAGTCCGAATGAAAAACTGTTTTTT. V gene TRBV5-1 combines with J gene TRBJ1-4, with D hard to call. Trimming cost V 4 bases and J 5 bases, with 9 bases left between them. The CDR3 is made up of 13 amino acids. Per the germline V gene, CDR1 is SGHRS and CDR2 is YFSETQ.

The chain is built from TRBV7-2 and TRBJ2-7; 8 bases agree with TRBD1. Germline V CDR1 and CDR2: SGHTA, FQGNSA. The CDR3 is 15 residues long. Germline trimming cut 5 bases from V and 2 bases from J; bases unmatched to any gene: 8. CDR3 sequence: CASSPADRAPYEQYF. Here the CDR3 DNA reads TGTGCCAGCAGCCCAGCGGACAGGGCGCCCTACGAGCAGTACTTC.

J is TRBJ2-5 and V is TRBV6-2 or TRBV6-3, with D possibly being TRBD1 or TRBD2 (5 bases each). The germline V and J ends were trimmed by 6 bases and 5 bases, with 10 bases remaining between them. This CDR3 spans 12 amino acids. Germline V gene sequence: CDR1 MNHEY, CDR2 SVGEGT. This CDR3 reads CASRGTIETQYF. The CDR3 DNA follows: TGTGCCAGCAGAGGGACCATTGAGACCCAGTACTTC.

This clonotype was observed many times. The chain has TRBV12-3 or TRBV12-4 and TRBJ2-1, with D unclear. Trimming stripped 4 bases from V and 5 bases from J, with 9 bases between. The CDR3 contains 13 residues. CDR3 sequence reads: CASSSNSNNEQFF. In DNA, the CDR3 is TGTGCCAGCAGTTCCAACAGCAACAATGAGCAGTTCTTC.

This clonotype was counted only a few times. The V and J genes are TRBV5-4 and TRBJ2-5; no clear D gene. In germline, CDR1 is SGHNT, CDR2 YYREEE (reference sequence). The CDR3 spans 13 residues. Trimming took off 5 bases at V and 2 bases at J, with 10 bases between the two ends. In nucleotides, the CDR3 is TGTGCCAGCAGTCCAGAACCGCAAGAGACCCAGTACTTC. Its translation is CASSPEPQETQYF.

This clonotype has just a few counts. The J gene is TRBJ1-1, the V gene TRBV28, with D possibly matching TRBD1 (5 bases). V lost 6 bases and J lost 2, with 13 bases in between. The CDR3 contains 14 residues. Per germline, CDR1 MDHEN and CDR2 SYDVKM. In nucleotides, the CDR3 is TGTGCCAGCAGATTGGACACGGCCAACACTGAAGCTTTCTTT. Encoded protein: CASRLDTANTEAFF.

The V call is TRBV18, the J call TRBJ1-2; TRBD1 matches 7 bases. The ends lost 4 bases at V and 3 bases at J; junction bases unmatched: 14. Per the germline V gene, CDR1 is KGHSH and CDR2 is LQKENI. There are 17 residues in the CDR3. CDR3 nucleotides: TGTGCCAGCTCACAGCTCAGTGGGGCCGGGACAGACTATGGCTACACCTTC. Its protein product is CASSQLSGAGTDYGYTF.

The V gene is TRBV20-1, the J gene TRBJ1-1; 7 bases agree with TRBD1. Germline assignment: CDR1 DFQATT and CDR2 SNEGSKA (reference sequence). V dropped 7 bases and J dropped 1; count of bases not matched to a gene: 12. The CDR3 runs to 15 residues. The CDR3 region is CSVTQRQGRNTEAFF. DNA for the CDR3: TGCAGTGTTACCCAACGACAGGGAAGGAACACTGAAGCTTTCTTT.

Only a few counts were recorded for this clonotype. The genes are TRBV20-1 and TRBJ2-7; the match to TRBD2 covers 7 bases. Germline V CDR1 and CDR2: DFQATT, SNEGSKA (reference sequence). This CDR3 is built from 14 residues. The V and J ends lost 6 bases and 1 base, in that order; junction bases with no gene match: 9. CDR3 region: CSAHGGTKSYEQYF. The CDR3 DNA reads as TGCAGTGCCCACGGGGGGACGAAGTCCTACGAGCAGTACTTC.

V gene TRBV4-1 combines with J gene TRBJ1-1, with unresolved D. This CDR3 is 14 amino acids long. The V gene lost 1 base and the J gene lost 1 base, with 7 bases spanning the gap. Germline CDR1 MGHRA, CDR2 YSYEKL. CDR3 protein: CASSQGTSNTEAFF. The CDR3 DNA sequence: TGCGCCAGCAGCCAAGGCACATCGAACACTGAAGCTTTCTTT.

The V and J genes are TRBV29-1 and TRBJ2-1; TRBD2 agrees at 9 bases. This CDR3 spans 17 amino acids. CDR1 is SQVTM and CDR2 is ANQGSEA in the germline V gene. V was pared by 6 bases and J by 13 bases, with 25 bases of the junction left unmatched. This CDR3 is CSVAGASEGWVAGVQFF. CDR3 in DNA: TGCAGCGTCGCTGGTGCCTCCGAGGGTTGGGTAGCGGGAGTTCAGTTCTTC.

The chain recombines TRBV11-2 with TRBJ2-3, with 10 bases fitting TRBD2. The CDR3 has 19 residues. V was clipped by 1 base and J by 2 bases; unmatched bases: 12. Germline V gives CDR1 SGHAT, CDR2 FQNNGV. CDR3 DNA: TGTGCCAGCAGCTTAGTCCCCACCCTAGCGGGGGCCCCCACAGATACGCAGTATTTT. It is translated as CASSLVPTLAGAPTDTQYF.

This clonotype was counted a few times. The chain employs TRBV27 and TRBJ2-5; 14 nucleotides agree with TRBD2. Trimming at V came to 3 bases and at J to 0 bases, leaving 3 bases not matched to a gene. CDR3 length: 17 amino acids. CDR1 and CDR2 from the germline V gene are MNHEY and SMNVEV (reference sequence). CDR3 loop: CASSLTSGGAYQETQYF. For the CDR3, the DNA is TGTGCCAGCAGTTTGACTAGCGGGGGGGCGTACCAAGAGACCCAGTACTTC.

V gene TRBV12-3 or TRBV12-4 combines with J gene TRBJ1-1; possibly TRBD1 for D (5 bases). The CDR3 length is 14 residues. The V end lost 3 bases, the J end lost 7 bases, and 15 bases lay between the germline ends. The CDR3 DNA reads TGTGCCAGCAGTTTTTTGGGGGTAGAACTTGAAGCTTTCTTT. Its translation is CASSFLGVELEAFF.

This chain uses TRBV12-3 or TRBV12-4 with TRBJ2-2, with D perhaps TRBD2 (7 bases). This CDR3 is 18 amino acids long. The CDR3 DNA sequence: TGTACCTGCAGTTTAATCCTTCGTTGGGGGGGCGCCGGCGGGGAGCTGTTTTTT. Translating it yields CTCSLILRWGGAGGELFF.

This clonotype was detected a few times. The chain recombines TRBV12-3 or TRBV12-4 with TRBJ2-4; possible D gene TRBD1, 6 bases. V lost 5 bases, J lost 0 bases, and 14 bases lay in between. The CDR3 is made up of 16 amino acids. As DNA, the CDR3 is TGTGCCAGCAGTCTCTTTCAGGGGCTAGCCAAAAACATTCAGTACTTC. Translating gives CASSLFQGLAKNIQYF.

The chain is built from TRBV19 and TRBJ1-5, with D perhaps matching TRBD1 (5 bases). The CDR3 is 12 amino acids. Trimming stripped 10 bases from V and 2 bases from J, with 9 bases between. The germline CDR1 and CDR2 sequences are LNHDA and SQIVND (reference sequence). CDR3 DNA sequence: TGTGCCACCCGGGACGGCAATCAGCCCCAGCATTTT. Amino acid sequence: CATRDGNQPQHF.

The chain couples TRBV11-2 to TRBJ2-1, with 7 positions matching TRBD2. J gave up 5 bases and V 2 bases, and 9 bases lay outside the gene matches. Germline V CDR1 and CDR2: SGHAT, FQNNGV. The CDR3 consists of 16 residues. As DNA, the CDR3 is TGTGCCAGCAGCTTACGTCGGTCGGGGGGACACAATGAGCAGTTCTTC. It translates to CASSLRRSGGHNEQFF.